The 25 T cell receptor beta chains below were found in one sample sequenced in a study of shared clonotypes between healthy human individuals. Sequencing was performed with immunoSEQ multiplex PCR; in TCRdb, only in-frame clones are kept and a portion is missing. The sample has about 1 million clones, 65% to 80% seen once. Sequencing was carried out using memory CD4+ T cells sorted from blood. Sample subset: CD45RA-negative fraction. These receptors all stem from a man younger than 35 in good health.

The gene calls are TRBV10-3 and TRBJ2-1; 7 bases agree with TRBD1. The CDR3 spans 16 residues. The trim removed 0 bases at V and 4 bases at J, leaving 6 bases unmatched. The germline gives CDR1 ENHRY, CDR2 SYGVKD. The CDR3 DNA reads TGTGCCATCAGTGAGTCGCGGCAGGGGGTGTACAATGAGCAGTTCTTC. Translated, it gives CAISESRQGVYNEQFF.

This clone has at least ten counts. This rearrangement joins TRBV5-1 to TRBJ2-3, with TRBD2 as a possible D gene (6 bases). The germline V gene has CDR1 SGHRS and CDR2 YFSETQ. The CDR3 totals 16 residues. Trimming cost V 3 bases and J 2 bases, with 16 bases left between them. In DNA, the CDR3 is TGCGCCAGCAGCTCGGCGGGACTCAGCAACACAGATACGCAGTATTTT. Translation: CASSSAGLSNTDTQYF.

CDR3 amino acids: CASSREGAGSPLHF. The CDR3 coding sequence is TGTGCCAGCAGCCGAGAGGGGGCCGGATCACCCCTCCACTTT. The chain links TRBV5-5 to TRBJ1-6, with 7 bases fitting TRBD1. Per germline, CDR1 SGHKS and CDR2 YYEKEE (reference sequence). V shed 4 bases, J shed 10 bases, and the junction held 8 bases outside the gene matches. There are 14 residues in the CDR3.

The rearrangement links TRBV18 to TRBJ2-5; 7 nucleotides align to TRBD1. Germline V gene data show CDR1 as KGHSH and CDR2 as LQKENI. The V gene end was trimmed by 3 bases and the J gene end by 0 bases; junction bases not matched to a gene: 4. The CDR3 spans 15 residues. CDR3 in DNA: TGTGCCAGCTCACCGAGGGGGCCGTACCAAGAGACCCAGTACTTC. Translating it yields CASSPRGPYQETQYF.

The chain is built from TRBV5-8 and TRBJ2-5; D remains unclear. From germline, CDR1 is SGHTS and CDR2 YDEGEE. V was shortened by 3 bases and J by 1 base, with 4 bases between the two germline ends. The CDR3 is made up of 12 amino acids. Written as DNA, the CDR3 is TGTGCCAGCAGCTCCACCCAAGAGACCCAGTACTTC. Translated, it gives CASSSTQETQYF. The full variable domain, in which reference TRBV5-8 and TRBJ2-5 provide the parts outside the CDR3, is EAGVTQSPTHLIKTRGQQATLRCSPISGHTSVYWYQQALGLGLQFLLWYDEGEERNRGNFPPRFSGRQFPNYSSELNVNALELEDSALYLCASSSTQETQYFGPGTRLLVL.

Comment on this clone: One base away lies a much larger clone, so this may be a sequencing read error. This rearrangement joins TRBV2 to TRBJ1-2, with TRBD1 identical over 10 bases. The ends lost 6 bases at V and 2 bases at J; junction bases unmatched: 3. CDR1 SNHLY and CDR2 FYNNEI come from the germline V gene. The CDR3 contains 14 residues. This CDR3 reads CASSAGQGNYGYTF. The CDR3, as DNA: TGTGCCAGCAGCGCGGGACAGGGGAACTATGGCTACACCTTC.

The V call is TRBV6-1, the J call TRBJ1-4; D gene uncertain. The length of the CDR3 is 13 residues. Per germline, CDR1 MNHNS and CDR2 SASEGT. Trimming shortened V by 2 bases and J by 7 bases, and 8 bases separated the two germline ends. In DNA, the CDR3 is TGTGCCAGCAGTGAAACCCGGGTTGAAAAACTGTTTTTT. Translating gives CASSETRVEKLFF.

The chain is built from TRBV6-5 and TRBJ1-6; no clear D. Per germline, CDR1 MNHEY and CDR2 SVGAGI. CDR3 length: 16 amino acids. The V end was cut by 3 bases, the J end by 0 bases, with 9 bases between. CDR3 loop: CASSYSVSSYNSPLHF. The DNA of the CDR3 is TGTGCCAGCAGTTATTCAGTGAGCTCCTATAATTCACCCCTCCACTTT.

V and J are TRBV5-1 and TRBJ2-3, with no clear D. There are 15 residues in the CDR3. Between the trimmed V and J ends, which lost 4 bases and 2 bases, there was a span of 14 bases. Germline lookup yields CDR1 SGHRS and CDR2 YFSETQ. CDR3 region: CASSPDSILTDTQYF. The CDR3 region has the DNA TGCGCCAGCAGCCCCGACTCGATACTCACAGATACGCAGTATTTT. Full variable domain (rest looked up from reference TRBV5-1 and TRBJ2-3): KAGVTQTPRYLIKTRGQQVTLSCSPISGHRSVSWYQQTPGQGLQFLFEYFSETQRNKGNFPGRFSGRQFSNSRSEMNVSTLELGDSALYLCASSPDSILTDTQYFGPGTRLTVL.

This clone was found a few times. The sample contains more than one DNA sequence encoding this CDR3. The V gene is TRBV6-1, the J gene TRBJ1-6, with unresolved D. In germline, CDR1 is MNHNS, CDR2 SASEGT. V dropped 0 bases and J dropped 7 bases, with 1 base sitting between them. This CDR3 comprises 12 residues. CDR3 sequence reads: CASSEANSPLHF. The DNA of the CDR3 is TGTGCCAGCAGTGAAGCGAATTCACCCCTCCACTTT.

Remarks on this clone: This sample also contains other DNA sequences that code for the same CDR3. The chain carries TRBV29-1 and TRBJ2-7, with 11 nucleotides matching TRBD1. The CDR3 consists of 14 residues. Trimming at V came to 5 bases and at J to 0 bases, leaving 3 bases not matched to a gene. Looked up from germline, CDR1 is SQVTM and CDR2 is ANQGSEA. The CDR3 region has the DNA TGCAGCGTTTCGGGGACAGGGGGCTCCTACGAGCAGTACTTC. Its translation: CSVSGTGGSYEQYF.

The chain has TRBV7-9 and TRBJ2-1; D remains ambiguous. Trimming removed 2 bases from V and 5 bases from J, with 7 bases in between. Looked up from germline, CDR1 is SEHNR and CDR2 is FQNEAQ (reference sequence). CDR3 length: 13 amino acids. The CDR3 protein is CASSLNADNEQFF. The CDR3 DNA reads TGTGCCAGCAGCTTAAACGCCGACAATGAGCAGTTCTTC.

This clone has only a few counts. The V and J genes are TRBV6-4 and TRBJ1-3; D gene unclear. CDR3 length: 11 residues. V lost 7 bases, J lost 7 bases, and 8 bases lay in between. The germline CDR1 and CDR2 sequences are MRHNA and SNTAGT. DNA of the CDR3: TGTGCCAGCACGATTGGTAACACCATATATTTT. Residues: CASTIGNTIYF.

CDR3 amino acids: CASSLGTSGRSRAYNEQFF. The CDR3 DNA follows: TGTGCCAGCAGCTTGGGGACTAGCGGGAGGTCTAGGGCCTACAATGAGCAGTTCTTC. The V and J genes are TRBV5-6 and TRBJ2-1; 14 bases line up with TRBD2. With V trimmed by 0 bases and J by 2 bases, 7 bases remained unmatched. This CDR3 comprises 19 residues. From germline, CDR1 is SGHDT and CDR2 YYEEEE.

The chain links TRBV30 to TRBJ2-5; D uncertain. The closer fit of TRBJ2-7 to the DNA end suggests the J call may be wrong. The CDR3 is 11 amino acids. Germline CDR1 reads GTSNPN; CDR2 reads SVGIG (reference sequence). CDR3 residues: CALDETYEQYF. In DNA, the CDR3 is TGTGCCTTGGATGAGACCTACGAGCAGTACTTC.

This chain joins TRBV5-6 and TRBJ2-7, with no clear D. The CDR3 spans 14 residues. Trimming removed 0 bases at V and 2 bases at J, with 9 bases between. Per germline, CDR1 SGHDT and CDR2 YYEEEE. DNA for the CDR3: TGTGCCAGCAGCTTGGTCCATGCCGCCTACGAGCAGTACTTC. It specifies CASSLVHAAYEQYF.

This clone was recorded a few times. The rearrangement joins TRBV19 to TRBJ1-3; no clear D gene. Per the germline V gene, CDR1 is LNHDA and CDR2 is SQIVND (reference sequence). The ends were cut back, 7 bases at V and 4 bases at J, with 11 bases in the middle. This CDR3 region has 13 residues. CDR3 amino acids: CASKWLEGNTIYF. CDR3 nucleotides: TGTGCCAGTAAATGGCTGGAAGGAAACACCATATATTTT.

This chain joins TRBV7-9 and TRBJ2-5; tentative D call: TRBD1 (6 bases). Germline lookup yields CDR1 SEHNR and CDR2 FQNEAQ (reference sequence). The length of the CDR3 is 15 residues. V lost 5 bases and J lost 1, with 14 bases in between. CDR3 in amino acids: CASSPMDRSQETQYF. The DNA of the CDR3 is TGTGCCAGCAGCCCCATGGACAGAAGCCAAGAGACCCAGTACTTC. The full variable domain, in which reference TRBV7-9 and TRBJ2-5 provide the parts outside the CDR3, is DTGVSQNPRHKITKRGQNVTFRCDPISEHNRLYWYRQTLGQGPEFLTYFQNEAQLEKSRLLSDRFSAERPKGSFSTLEIQRTEQGDSAMYLCASSPMDRSQETQYFGPGTRLLVL.

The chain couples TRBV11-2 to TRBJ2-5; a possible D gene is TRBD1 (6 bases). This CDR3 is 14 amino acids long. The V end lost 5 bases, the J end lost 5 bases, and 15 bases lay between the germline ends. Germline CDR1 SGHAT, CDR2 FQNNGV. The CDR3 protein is CASSGRQAFETQYF. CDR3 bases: TGTGCCAGCAGCGGACGACAGGCGTTTGAGACCCAGTACTTC.

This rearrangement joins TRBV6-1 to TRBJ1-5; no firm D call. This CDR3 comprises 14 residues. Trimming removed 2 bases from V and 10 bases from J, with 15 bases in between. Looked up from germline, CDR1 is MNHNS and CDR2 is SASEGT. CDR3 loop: CASSERTAGSPQHF. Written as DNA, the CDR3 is TGTGCCAGCAGTGAAAGAACGGCTGGTTCACCCCAGCATTTT.

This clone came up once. The CDR3 reads CASSLFSRTDTQYF. CDR3 coding DNA: TGTGCCAGCAGCTTATTTTCCAGGACAGATACGCAGTATTTT. This chain connects TRBV7-2 to TRBJ2-3; D ambiguous. The germline CDR1 and CDR2 sequences are SGHTA and FQGNSA. Trimming removed 2 bases from V and 3 bases from J, with 9 bases in between. This CDR3 spans 14 amino acids.

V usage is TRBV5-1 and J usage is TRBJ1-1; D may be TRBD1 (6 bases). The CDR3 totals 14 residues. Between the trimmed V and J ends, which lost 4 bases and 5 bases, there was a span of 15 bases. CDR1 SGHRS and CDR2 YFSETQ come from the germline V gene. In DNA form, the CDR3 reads TGCGCCAGCAGCGAACAGGGATCGTTTACTGAAGCTTTCTTT. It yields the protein CASSEQGSFTEAFF.

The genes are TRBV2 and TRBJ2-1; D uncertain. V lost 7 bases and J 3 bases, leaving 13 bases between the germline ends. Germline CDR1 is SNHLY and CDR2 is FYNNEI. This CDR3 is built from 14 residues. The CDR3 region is CASTQLTGYNEQFF. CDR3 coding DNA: TGTGCCAGCACCCAGCTTACTGGCTACAATGAGCAGTTCTTC.

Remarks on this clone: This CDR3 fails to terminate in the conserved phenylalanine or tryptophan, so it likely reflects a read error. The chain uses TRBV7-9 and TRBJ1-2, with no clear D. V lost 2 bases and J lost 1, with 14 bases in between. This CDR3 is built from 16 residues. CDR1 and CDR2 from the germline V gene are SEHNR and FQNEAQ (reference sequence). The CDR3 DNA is TGTGCCAGCAGCTTACTTCATTCGGCAGTTAACTATGGCTACACCCTC. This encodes CASSLLHSAVNYGYTL.

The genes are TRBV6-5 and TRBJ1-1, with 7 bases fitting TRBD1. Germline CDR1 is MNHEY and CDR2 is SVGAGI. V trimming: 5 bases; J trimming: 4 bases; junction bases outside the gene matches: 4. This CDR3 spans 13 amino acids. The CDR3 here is CASSPPGGTEAFF. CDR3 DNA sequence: TGTGCCAGCAGTCCGCCAGGGGGCACTGAAGCTTTCTTT.